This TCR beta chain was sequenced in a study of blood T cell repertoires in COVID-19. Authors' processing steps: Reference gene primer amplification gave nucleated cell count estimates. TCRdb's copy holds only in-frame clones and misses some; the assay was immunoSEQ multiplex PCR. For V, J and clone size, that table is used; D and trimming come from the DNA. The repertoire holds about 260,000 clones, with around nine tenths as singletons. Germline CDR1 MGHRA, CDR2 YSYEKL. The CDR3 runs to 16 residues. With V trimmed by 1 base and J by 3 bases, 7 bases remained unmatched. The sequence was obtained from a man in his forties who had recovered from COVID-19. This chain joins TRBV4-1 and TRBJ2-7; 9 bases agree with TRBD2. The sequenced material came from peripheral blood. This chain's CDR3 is CASSQAGLAGNYEQYF. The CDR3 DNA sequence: TGCGCCAGCAGCCAAGCGGGGCTAGCGGGGAACTACGAGCAGTACTTC.